These 18 T cell receptor beta chains were all obtained from the same sample, sequenced in a study of T cell repertoires in cytomegalovirus infection. Their antigens are not known. MiXCR, run by TCRdb on the reads, gives a single entry per CDR3 protein. The sample carries around 340,000 distinct CDR3 sequences, roughly 28% recorded once. Material: cultured PBMCs, obtained from culture after CMV antigen stimulation. These TCRs come from a human donor in good health (CMV status not recorded). Some clones in this sample may be carry-over from other donors' samples.

The rearrangement links TRBV5-1 to TRBJ1-5, with 9 bases identical to TRBD1. CDR3 length: 18 residues. Per the germline V gene, CDR1 is SGHRS and CDR2 is YFSETQ. Losses at the gene ends were 10 bases for V and 2 bases for J; bases not matched to a gene: 19. This CDR3 reads CALYRGQGYYSGNQPQHF. The CDR3 DNA follows: TGCGCCCTTTACCGGGGACAGGGCTATTATAGCGGCAATCAGCCCCAGCATTTT.

This chain uses TRBV3-1 with TRBJ1-5; D ambiguous. This CDR3 comprises 13 residues. Germline loops: CDR1 LGHDT, CDR2 YNNKEL (reference sequence). Trimming stripped 6 bases from V and 9 bases from J, with 15 bases between. CDR3 region: CASSYNEGAPQHF. The CDR3 nucleotides read TGTGCCAGCAGTTATAACGAGGGAGCGCCCCAGCATTTT. The variable domain in full, completed from reference TRBV3-1 and TRBJ1-5, reads DTAVSQTPKYLVTQMGNDKSIKCEQNLGHDTMYWYKQDSKKFLKIMFSYNNKELIINETVPNRFSPKSPDKAHLNLHINSLELGDSAVYFCASSYNEGAPQHFGDGTRLSIL.

The V gene is TRBV12-3 or TRBV12-4, the J gene TRBJ1-5; no clear D gene. This CDR3 spans 13 amino acids. Trimming took off 6 bases at V and 2 bases at J, with 8 bases between the two ends. The CDR3: CASRPPGNQPQHF. Here the CDR3 DNA reads TGTGCCAGCAGGCCTCCAGGCAATCAGCCCCAGCATTTT.

This clonotype was seen more than once but under ten times. The V call is TRBV28, the J call TRBJ2-7; the match to TRBD1 covers 7 bases. Germline V gene lookup returns CDR1 MDHEN and CDR2 SYDVKM. CDR3 length equals 16 residues. Germline trimming cut 3 bases from V and 0 bases from J; bases unmatched to any gene: 8. In DNA, the CDR3 is TGTGCCAGCAGTTTGGGTCCCGGGACAGTCTCCTACGAGCAGTACTTC. Translating it yields CASSLGPGTVSYEQYF.

The rearrangement links TRBV12-3 or TRBV12-4 to TRBJ1-2; weak D call: TRBD1 (6 bases). With 7 bases removed from V and 5 bases from J, the gap between germline ends came to 17 bases. CDR3 length equals 14 residues. As DNA, the CDR3 is TGTGCCAGCACGATAGGGGGGAACCATTATGGCTACACCTTC. Translation: CASTIGGNHYGYTF.

This sequence joins TRBV28 and TRBJ2-3; 14 bases line up with TRBD2. Trimming cost V 6 bases and J 8 bases; bases outside gene matches: 10. The V gene's germline CDR1 is MDHEN and CDR2 SYDVKM. The CDR3 is 16 residues long. Here the CDR3 reads CASRLGLAGGKGTQYF. For the CDR3, the DNA is TGTGCCAGCAGACTTGGACTAGCGGGAGGAAAGGGTACGCAGTATTTT.

J is TRBJ2-7 and V is TRBV28, with 12 bases fitting TRBD1. There are 13 residues in the CDR3. Germline V gene sequence: CDR1 MDHEN, CDR2 SYDVKM. The V and J ends lost 6 bases and 12 bases, in that order; junction bases with no gene match: 9. CDR3 in amino acids: CASRSGTGGQRYF. In DNA form, the CDR3 reads TGTGCCAGCAGGTCCGGGACAGGGGGCCAGCGGTACTTC.

This clonotype was counted many times. The chain recombines TRBV12-3 or TRBV12-4 with TRBJ2-7; D is undetermined. V gave up 3 bases and J gave up 1 base, with 4 bases separating them. The CDR3 has 12 amino acids. The CDR3 protein is CASSFGSYEQYF. In nucleotides, the CDR3 is TGTGCCAGCAGTTTTGGGTCCTACGAGCAGTACTTC.

This clonotype has ten or more counts. This sequence joins TRBV20-1 and TRBJ2-7; D is uncertain. Germline V gene sequence: CDR1 DFQATT, CDR2 SNEGSKA (reference sequence). This CDR3 region has 14 residues. V lost 5 bases and J 0 bases, leaving 14 bases between the germline ends. CDR3 nucleotides: TGCAGTGCTCGCCCGAAGCCAGGCTCCTACGAGCAGTACTTC. Protein product: CSARPKPGSYEQYF.

This clonotype has ten or more counts. The V gene is TRBV7-3, the J gene TRBJ1-1; D is unresolved. Trimming left V 4 bases short and J 5 bases short, with 14 bases between. Germline V gene sequence: CDR1 SGHTA, CDR2 FQGTGA. The CDR3 sequence is 14 residues long. Here the CDR3 reads CASSSGSGSTEAFF. The CDR3 DNA sequence: TGTGCCAGCAGCTCCGGGAGTGGGAGTACTGAAGCTTTCTTT.

The chain carries TRBV7-9 and TRBJ2-1, with TRBD1 identical over 7 bases. Germline V gene sequence: CDR1 SEHNR, CDR2 FQNEAQ (reference sequence). The CDR3 is made up of 16 amino acids. Germline trimming cut 5 bases from V and 3 bases from J; bases unmatched to any gene: 10. CDR3 sequence reads: CASSTVKGAVYNEQFF. The DNA of the CDR3 is TGTGCCAGCAGCACCGTCAAGGGGGCGGTCTACAATGAGCAGTTCTTC.

This rearrangement joins TRBV7-2 to TRBJ2-1; either TRBD1 or TRBD2 may fit D (6 bases each). With 6 bases removed from V and 5 bases from J, the gap between germline ends came to 23 bases. This CDR3 has 17 amino acids. The germline V gene has CDR1 SGHTA and CDR2 FQGNSA. CDR3 coding DNA: TGTGCCAGCAGTCTGAGGACAGCGCCCCCGGGGGACAATGAGCAGTTCTTC. Protein sequence: CASSLRTAPPGDNEQFF.

This clonotype came up once. This chain uses TRBV10-3 with TRBJ2-1; 7 bases match TRBD1. Losses at the gene ends were 0 bases for V and 6 bases for J; bases not matched to a gene: 11. Germline V gene sequence: CDR1 ENHRY, CDR2 SYGVKD. This CDR3 contains 17 residues. The CDR3 nucleotides read TGTGCCATCAGTGAGTCGTTCTTGATACAGGGGAGCAATGAGCAGTTCTTC. Encoded protein: CAISESFLIQGSNEQFF.

The CDR3 spells CASRRQVASSYNEQFF. The CDR3 bases are TGTGCCAGCAGACGACAGGTTGCGAGCTCCTACAATGAGCAGTTCTTC. This chain joins TRBV7-2 and TRBJ2-1, with a weak D call TRBD1 (6 bases). Per germline, CDR1 SGHTA and CDR2 FQGNSA. This CDR3 is built from 16 residues. The V and J ends lost 6 bases and 0 bases respectively, with 15 bases between them.

This rearrangement joins TRBV27 to TRBJ2-7; TRBD1 agrees at 12 bases. The CDR3 is made up of 15 amino acids. V lost 5 bases to trimming and J lost 6 bases; unmatched junction nucleotides: 8. The germline V gene has CDR1 MNHEY and CDR2 SMNVEV (reference sequence). In nucleotides, the CDR3 is TGTGCCAGCAGTGCACCGGGACAGGGGGCCTGCGAGCAGTACTTC. Translated: CASSAPGQGACEQYF.

The chain employs TRBV20-1 and TRBJ1-1, with 9 bases that match TRBD1. CDR1 is DFQATT and CDR2 is SNEGSKA in the germline V gene (reference sequence). The CDR3 consists of 14 residues. Trimming at V came to 2 bases and at J to 6 bases, leaving 7 bases not matched to a gene. The CDR3 protein is CSARWGTGRAEAFF. Written as DNA, the CDR3 is TGCAGTGCTAGATGGGGGACAGGGAGGGCTGAAGCTTTCTTT.

The sample holds many counts of this clonotype. V is TRBV7-8 and J is TRBJ2-7; 7 nucleotides line up with TRBD1. J was trimmed by 2 bases and V by 1 base; bases with no gene match: 14. The V gene's germline CDR1 is SGHVS and CDR2 FQNEAQ. This CDR3 is 18 amino acids long. For the CDR3, the DNA is TGTGCCAGCAGCTTAGGCGTAACAGGGGCTCCACGAACCTACGAGCAGTACTTC. It translates to CASSLGVTGAPRTYEQYF.

As regards this clonotype: One junction end disagrees with the germline gene, perhaps due to a read error. The genes are TRBV7-2 and TRBJ2-1; 8 bases align to TRBD1. Germline V gene lookup returns CDR1 SGHTA and CDR2 FQGNSA. The length of the CDR3 is 15 residues. The CDR3, as DNA: TGTGCCAGCAGCTTCGGACAGGGCTTGGGCAATAAGCAGTTCTTC. Amino acid sequence: CASSFGQGLGNKQFF.